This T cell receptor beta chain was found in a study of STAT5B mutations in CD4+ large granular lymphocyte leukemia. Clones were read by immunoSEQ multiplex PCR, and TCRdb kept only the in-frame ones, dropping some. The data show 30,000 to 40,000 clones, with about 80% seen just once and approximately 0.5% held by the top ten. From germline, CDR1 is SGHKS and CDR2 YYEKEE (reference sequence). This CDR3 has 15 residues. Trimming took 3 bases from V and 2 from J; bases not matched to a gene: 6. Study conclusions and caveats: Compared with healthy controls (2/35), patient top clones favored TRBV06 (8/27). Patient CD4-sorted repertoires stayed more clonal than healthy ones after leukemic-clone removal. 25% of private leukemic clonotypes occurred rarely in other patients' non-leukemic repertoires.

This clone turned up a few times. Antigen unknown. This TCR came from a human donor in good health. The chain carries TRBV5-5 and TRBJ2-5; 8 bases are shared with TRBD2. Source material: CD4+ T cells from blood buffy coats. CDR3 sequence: CASSSKRELQETQYF. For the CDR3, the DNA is TGTGCCAGCAGCTCGAAGCGGGAGCTACAAGAGACCCAGTACTTC.